This entry is about one TCR beta chain. The antigen remains undetermined. Germline CDR1 reads KGHSH; CDR2 reads LQKENI. J gave up 0 bases and V 3 bases, and 17 bases lay outside the gene matches. CDR3 length equals 19 residues. This sample was included in a study of cytomegalovirus exposure and HLA in healthy donors. The overall study: A data release that came early held 80 million to 95 million unique TCRs from HLA-typed donors. Study-wide points: Productive status was seen about 90% or about 30% of the time for most TCR beta V segments in an earlier analysis.

Each donor was healthy, and each was a bone marrow donor. 60 Vbeta and 13 Jbeta primers were used in PCR. Libraries were prepared by immunoSEQ multiplex PCR; TCRdb keeps only in-frame clonotypes and omits some of them. The listing contains 150,000 to 200,000 clones. This TCR came from a man aged 25-45 years in good health and CMV-seronegative. The rearrangement uses TRBV18 and TRBJ2-7; 7 bases are a match to TRBD1. Specimen: PBMCs. In nucleotides, the CDR3 is TGTGCCAGCTCACCCGGGCTTAACTTGCGGACAGGTAGCTCCTACGAGCAGTACTTC. This encodes CASSPGLNLRTGSSYEQYF.